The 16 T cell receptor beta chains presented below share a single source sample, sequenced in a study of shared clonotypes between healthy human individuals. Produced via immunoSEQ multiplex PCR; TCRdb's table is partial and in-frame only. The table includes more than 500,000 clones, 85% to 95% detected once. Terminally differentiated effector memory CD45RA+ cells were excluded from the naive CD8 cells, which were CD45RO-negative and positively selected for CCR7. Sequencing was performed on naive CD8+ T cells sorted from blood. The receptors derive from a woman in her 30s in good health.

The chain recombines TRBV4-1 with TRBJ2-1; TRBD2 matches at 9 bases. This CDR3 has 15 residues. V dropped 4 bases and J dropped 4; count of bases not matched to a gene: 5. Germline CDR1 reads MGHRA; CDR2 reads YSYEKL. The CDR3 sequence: CASSPKTSGYNEQFF. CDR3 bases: TGCGCCAGCAGCCCTAAGACTAGCGGTTACAATGAGCAGTTCTTC.

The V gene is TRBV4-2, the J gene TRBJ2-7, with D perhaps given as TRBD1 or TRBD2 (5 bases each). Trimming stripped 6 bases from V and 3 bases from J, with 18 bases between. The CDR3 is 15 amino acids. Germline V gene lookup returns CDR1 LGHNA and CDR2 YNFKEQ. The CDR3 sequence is CASSDAEGRGYEQYF. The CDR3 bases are TGTGCCAGCAGTGACGCAGAGGGGCGCGGCTACGAGCAGTACTTC.

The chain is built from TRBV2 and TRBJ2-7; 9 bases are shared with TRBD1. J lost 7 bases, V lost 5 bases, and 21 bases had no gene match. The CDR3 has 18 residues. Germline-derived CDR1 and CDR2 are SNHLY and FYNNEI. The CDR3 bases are TGTGCCAGCAGTATCACCAGACTCCTCCGGGACAGGGCAGGGGAGCAGTACTTC. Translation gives CASSITRLLRDRAGEQYF. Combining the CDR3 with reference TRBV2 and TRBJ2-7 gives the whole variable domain EPEVTQTPSHQVTQMGQEVILRCVPISNHLYFYWYRQILGQKVEFLVSFYNNEISEKSEIFDDQFSVERPDGSNFTLKIRSTKLEDSAMYFCASSITRLLRDRAGEQYFGPGTRLTVT.

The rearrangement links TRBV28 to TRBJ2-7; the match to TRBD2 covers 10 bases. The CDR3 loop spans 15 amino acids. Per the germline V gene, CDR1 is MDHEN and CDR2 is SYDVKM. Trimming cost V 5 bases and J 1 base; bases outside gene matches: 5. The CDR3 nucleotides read TGTGCCAGCAGTCAAGGACTAGCGGATTCCTACGAGCAGTACTTC. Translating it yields CASSQGLADSYEQYF.

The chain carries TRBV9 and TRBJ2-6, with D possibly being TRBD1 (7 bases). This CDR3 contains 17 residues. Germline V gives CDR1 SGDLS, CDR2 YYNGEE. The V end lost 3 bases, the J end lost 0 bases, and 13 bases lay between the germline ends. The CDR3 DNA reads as TGTGCCAGCAGCGACGCGGGACAGCCCTCTGGGGCCAACGTCCTGACTTTC. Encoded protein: CASSDAGQPSGANVLTF.

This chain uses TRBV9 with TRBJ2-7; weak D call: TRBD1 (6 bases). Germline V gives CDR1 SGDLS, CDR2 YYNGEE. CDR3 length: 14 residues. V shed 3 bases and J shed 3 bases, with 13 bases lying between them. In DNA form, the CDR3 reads TGTGCCAGCAGCGAGAAAGGGGGTCGCTACGAGCAGTACTTC. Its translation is CASSEKGGRYEQYF.

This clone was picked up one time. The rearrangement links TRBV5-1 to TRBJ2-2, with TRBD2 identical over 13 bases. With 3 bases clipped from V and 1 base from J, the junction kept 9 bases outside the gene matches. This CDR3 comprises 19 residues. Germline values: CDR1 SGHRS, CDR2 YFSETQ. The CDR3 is CASSSRLAGGTQNTGELFF. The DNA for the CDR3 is TGCGCCAGCAGCTCGCGACTAGCGGGAGGAACTCAGAACACCGGGGAGCTGTTTTTT.

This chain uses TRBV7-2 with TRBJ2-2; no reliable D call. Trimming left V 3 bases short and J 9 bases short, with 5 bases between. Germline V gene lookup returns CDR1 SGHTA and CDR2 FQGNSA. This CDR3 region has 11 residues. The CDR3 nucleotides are TGTGCCAGCAGCTTCGGGCGGGAGCTGTTTTTT. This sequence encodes CASSFGRELFF.

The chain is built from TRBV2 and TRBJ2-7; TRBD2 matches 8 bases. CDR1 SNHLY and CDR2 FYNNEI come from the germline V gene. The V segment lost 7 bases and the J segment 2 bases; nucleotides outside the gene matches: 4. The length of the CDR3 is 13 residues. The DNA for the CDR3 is TGTGCCAGCAAGATACTAGCGGCCTACGAGCAGTACTTC. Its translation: CASKILAAYEQYF.

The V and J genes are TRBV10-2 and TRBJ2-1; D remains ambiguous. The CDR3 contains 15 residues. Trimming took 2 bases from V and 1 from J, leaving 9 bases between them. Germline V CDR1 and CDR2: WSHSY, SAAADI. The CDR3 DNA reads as TGCGCCAGCAGTGAGGTGTCGGTATCCTACAATGAGCAGTTCTTC. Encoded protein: CASSEVSVSYNEQFF.

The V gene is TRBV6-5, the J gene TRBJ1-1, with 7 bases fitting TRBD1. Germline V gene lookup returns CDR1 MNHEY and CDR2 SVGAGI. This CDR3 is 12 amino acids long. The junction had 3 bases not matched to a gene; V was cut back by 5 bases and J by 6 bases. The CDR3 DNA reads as TGTGCCAGCAGTCCGACAGGGTCTGAAGCTTTCTTT. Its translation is CASSPTGSEAFF.

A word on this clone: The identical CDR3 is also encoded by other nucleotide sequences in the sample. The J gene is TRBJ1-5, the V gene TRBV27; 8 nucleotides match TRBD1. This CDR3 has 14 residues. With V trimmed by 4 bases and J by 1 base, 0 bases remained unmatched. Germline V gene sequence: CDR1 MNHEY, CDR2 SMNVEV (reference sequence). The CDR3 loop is CASSWTGSNQPQHF. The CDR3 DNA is TGTGCCAGCAGTTGGACAGGGAGCAATCAGCCCCAGCATTTT.

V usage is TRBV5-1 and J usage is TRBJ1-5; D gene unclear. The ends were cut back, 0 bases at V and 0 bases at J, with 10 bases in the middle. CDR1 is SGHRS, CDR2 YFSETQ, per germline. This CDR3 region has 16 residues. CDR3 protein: CASSLEPQDSNQPQHF. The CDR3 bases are TGCGCCAGCAGCTTGGAGCCTCAAGATAGCAATCAGCCCCAGCATTTT. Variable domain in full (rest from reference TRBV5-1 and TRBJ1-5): KAGVTQTPRYLIKTRGQQVTLSCSPISGHRSVSWYQQTPGQGLQFLFEYFSETQRNKGNFPGRFSGRQFSNSRSEMNVSTLELGDSALYLCASSLEPQDSNQPQHFGDGTRLSIL.

CDR3 nucleotide sequence: TGTGCCAGCAGAGGACAGGTAAACTCTGGGGCCAACGTCCTGACTTTC. As protein: CASRGQVNSGANVLTF. The chain joins TRBV6-9 to TRBJ2-6, with 7 bases fitting TRBD1. Germline CDR1 reads MNHGY; CDR2 reads SVAAGI. This CDR3 is 16 amino acids long. Trimming cost V 6 bases and J 0 bases; bases outside gene matches: 5.

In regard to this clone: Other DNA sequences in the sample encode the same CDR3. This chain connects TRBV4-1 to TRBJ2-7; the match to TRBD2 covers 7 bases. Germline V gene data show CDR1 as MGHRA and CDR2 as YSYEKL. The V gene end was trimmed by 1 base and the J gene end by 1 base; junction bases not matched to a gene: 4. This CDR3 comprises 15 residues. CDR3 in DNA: TGCGCCAGCAGCCAAGGGGCTAGCGGATCCTACGAGCAGTACTTC. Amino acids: CASSQGASGSYEQYF.

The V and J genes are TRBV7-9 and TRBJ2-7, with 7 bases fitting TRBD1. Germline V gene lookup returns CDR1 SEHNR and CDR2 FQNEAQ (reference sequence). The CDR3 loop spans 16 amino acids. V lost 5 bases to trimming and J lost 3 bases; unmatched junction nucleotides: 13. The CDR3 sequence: CASSGTKGAGDYEQYF. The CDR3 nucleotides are TGTGCCAGCAGCGGCACCAAGGGGGCCGGAGACTACGAGCAGTACTTC.